The TCR beta chain under discussion was sequenced for a study of shared clonotypes between healthy human individuals. Study findings and constraints: Clonotypes shared by all four sorted-subset donors had higher generation probabilities than non-shared clonotypes. Naive subsets typically showed greater estimated richness than memory subsets.

In replicate PCRs of sorted subsets, about 200 ng DNA, approximately 32,000 T cell genomes, was used. Produced via immunoSEQ multiplex PCR; TCRdb's table is partial and in-frame only. The table records roughly 2.6 million clones, just over 90% of them present only once. About this clone itself: The antigen is not known. The same CDR3 arises from other DNA sequences in this sample as well.

Germline values: CDR1 SNHLY, CDR2 FYNNEI. V was cut by 6 bases and J by 1 base, with 3 bases left in between. This CDR3 region has 12 residues. In the CD4+ fraction, cells were divided into CD45RA+ naive and CD45RA-negative memory subsets. The sample taken for sequencing was naive CD4+ T cells sorted from blood. As to subset: CD45RA+ positively selected. The origin of this receptor is a man younger than 35 in good health. The V and J genes are TRBV2 and TRBJ2-2, with D unclear. The CDR3 sequence: CASSQNTGELFF. The CDR3 DNA reads TGTGCCAGCAGCCAGAACACCGGGGAGCTGTTTTTT.